Following are 30 T cell receptor beta chains from one sample sequenced in a study of low-dose radiotherapy and immunotherapy resistance in tumors. Time point here: before trial treatment. TRAV- and TRBV-specific primers, spanning alpha and beta chains, primed first-strand cDNA. TCRs underwent 15 to 25 PCR cycles of amplification with a constant-region primer and V-primer adapter. A single record per CDR3 protein comes from TCRdb applying MiXCR to the reads. This table holds fewer than 90,000 distinct CDR3 sequences, about 19% found once. The sequenced sample was PBMCs, obtained before treatment. The origin of the receptors is a male donor with prostate cancer.

Ten or more counts support this clonotype. This sequence joins TRBV12-3 or TRBV12-4 and TRBJ1-2; D remains unclear. Between the trimmed V and J ends, which lost 3 bases and 5 bases, there was a span of 10 bases. The CDR3 has 13 amino acids. The CDR3, as DNA: TGTGCCAGCAGTTTGAAGCGGACGTATGGCTACACCTTC. Its protein is CASSLKRTYGYTF.

This clonotype has ten or more counts. The rearrangement uses TRBV20-1 and TRBJ1-6, with 8 nucleotides matching TRBD1. The ends lost 5 bases at V and 7 bases at J; junction bases unmatched: 10. Germline V gene lookup returns CDR1 DFQATT and CDR2 SNEGSKA (reference sequence). The CDR3 covers 15 residues. The CDR3 protein is CSAPRTGRQNSPLHF. CDR3 nucleotides: TGCAGTGCTCCCAGGACAGGGAGGCAAAATTCACCCCTCCACTTT.

The sample holds many counts of this clonotype. The V gene is TRBV14, the J gene TRBJ2-7, with 7 nucleotides matching TRBD2. This CDR3 comprises 15 residues. Germline values: CDR1 SGHDN, CDR2 FVKESK. V was clipped by 1 base and J by 5 bases; unmatched bases: 8. The CDR3 nucleotides read TGTGCCAGCAGCCAAGGGGGAGCGGGATCTCACGAGCAGTACTTC. It codes for CASSQGGAGSHEQYF.

Concerning this clonotype: A far bigger clonotype differs at one base, so this is likely a read error. V is TRBV10-2 and J is TRBJ2-7, with 12 bases identical to TRBD1. The end of the DNA aligns better with TRBJ2-5, so the J call may be wrong. Germline assignment: CDR1 WSHSY and CDR2 SAAADI. The CDR3 totals 14 residues. The CDR3 DNA reads TGCGCCAGCACGGGACAGGGGGCGACAGAGACCCAGTACTTC. Its protein product is CASTGQGATETQYF.

Concerning this clonotype itself: A far bigger clonotype differs at one base, so this is likely a read error. This sequence joins TRBV10-2 and TRBJ2-1, with D perhaps matching TRBD1 (5 bases). The CDR3 runs 12 residues. V was shortened by 8 bases and J by 13 bases, with 18 bases between the two germline ends. Germline loops: CDR1 WSHSY, CDR2 SAAADI. CDR3 DNA sequence: TGCGCCAGCCACGGACAACAAGAGACCCAGTTCTTC. Translating gives CASHGQQETQFF.

This clonotype was recorded many times. The J gene is TRBJ1-4, the V gene TRBV18; no clear D gene. With 3 bases removed from V and 5 bases from J, the gap between germline ends came to 4 bases. The CDR3 runs 12 residues. Germline values: CDR1 KGHSH, CDR2 LQKENI. Written as DNA, the CDR3 is TGTGCCAGCTCACCGCAAAATGAAAAACTGTTTTTT. Translated: CASSPQNEKLFF.

This clonotype showed up just a few times. This rearrangement joins TRBV13 to TRBJ1-1; no definite D call. Germline V CDR1 and CDR2: PRHDT, FYEKMQ (reference sequence). V shed 5 bases and J shed 4 bases, with 17 bases lying between them. CDR3 length: 15 amino acids. For the CDR3, the DNA is TGTGCCAGCAGCCGAAAACAGTGGACGGCCACTGAAGCTTTCTTT. It encodes CASSRKQWTATEAFF.

This clonotype appeared many times. The chain combines TRBV14 with TRBJ1-2; 9 bases align to TRBD1. CDR3 length: 15 residues. CDR1 and CDR2 (germline): SGHDN, FVKESK. The V and J ends lost 3 bases and 4 bases, in that order; junction bases with no gene match: 6. The CDR3 DNA follows: TGTGCCAGCAGCCACGGACAGGGGATGGGCTATGGCTACACCTTC. This gives the protein CASSHGQGMGYGYTF.

This clonotype was counted ten times or more. This chain uses TRBV20-1 with TRBJ1-1; the match to TRBD1 covers 9 bases. Unmatched junction bases numbered 4, after V lost 1 base and J lost 1 base. CDR3 size: 15 residues. Germline values: CDR1 DFQATT, CDR2 SNEGSKA (reference sequence). CDR3 sequence (DNA): TGCAGTGCTAGAGGCGACAGGGGGGCGAACACTGAAGCTTTCTTT. This encodes CSARGDRGANTEAFF.

This clonotype showed up just a few times. The chain links TRBV20-1 to TRBJ2-1, with 8 bases fitting TRBD2. CDR3 length equals 15 residues. CDR1 and CDR2 from the germline V gene are DFQATT and SNEGSKA (reference sequence). Germline trimming cut 1 base from V and 5 bases from J; bases unmatched to any gene: 7. The CDR3 DNA sequence: TGCAGTGCTAGAGGGGGAGGGCGGGAGGACAATGAGCAGTTCTTC. This translates into CSARGGGREDNEQFF.

This clonotype was seen repeatedly, ten times or more. The chain employs TRBV4-3 and TRBJ1-4; no clear D. The V gene's germline CDR1 is LGHNA and CDR2 YSLEER. This CDR3 has 18 amino acids. The V end lost 0 bases, the J end lost 9 bases, and 23 bases lay between the germline ends. CDR3 sequence reads: CASSQDNGFVAWMKKLFF. CDR3 nucleotide sequence: TGCGCCAGCAGCCAAGATAACGGCTTTGTGGCCTGGATGAAAAAACTGTTTTTT.

To note about this clonotype: Given a far larger clone just one base away, this is likely a sequencing read error. In DNA, the CDR3 is TGTGCCAGCTGGGCTAACTACGAGCAGTACTTC. Protein: CASWANYEQYF. J is TRBJ2-7 and V is TRBV6-8; unclear D gene. This CDR3 region has 11 residues. Germline V gene data show CDR1 as MNHGY and CDR2 as SAAAGT. V lost 8 bases and J 3 bases, leaving 8 bases between the germline ends.

The CDR3 coding sequence is TGTGCCAGCAACATGGGGGGACAGCAGTACTTC. Protein: CASNMGGQQYF. V gene TRBV2 combines with J gene TRBJ2-7; possible D gene TRBD2, 6 bases. CDR1 and CDR2 from the germline V gene are SNHLY and FYNNEI. The V end lost 7 bases, the J end lost 8 bases, and 12 bases lay between the germline ends. This CDR3 has 11 amino acids.

This clonotype was recorded at least ten times. V is TRBV18 and J is TRBJ2-5, with a tentative D call TRBD2 (5 bases). Trimming removed 1 base from V and 0 bases from J, with 6 bases in between. This CDR3 has 14 residues. The germline CDR1 and CDR2 sequences are KGHSH and LQKENI. The CDR3 nucleotides read TGTGCCAGCTCACCACGGCGGGACCAAGAGACCCAGTACTTC. This translates into CASSPRRDQETQYF.

This clonotype was seen repeatedly, ten times or more. The J gene is TRBJ2-2, the V gene TRBV5-4; 10 bases map to TRBD2. The CDR3 is 15 amino acids. J lost 4 bases, V lost 0 bases, and 0 bases had no gene match. CDR1 SGHNT and CDR2 YYREEE come from the germline V gene (reference sequence). CDR3 sequence reads: CASSLVAGGTGELFF. DNA for the CDR3: TGTGCCAGCAGCTTGGTAGCGGGAGGCACCGGGGAGCTGTTTTTT.

Many counts were recorded for this clonotype. The chain employs TRBV10-3 and TRBJ1-5; 7 nucleotides agree with TRBD1. Germline V gene data show CDR1 as ENHRY and CDR2 as SYGVKD. The CDR3 is made up of 13 amino acids. Trimming removed 5 bases from V and 6 bases from J; junction bases left unmatched: 4. The CDR3: CAISRQGGQPQHF. The CDR3 DNA reads TGTGCCATCAGTCGACAGGGCGGTCAGCCCCAGCATTTT.

V is TRBV6-2 or TRBV6-3 and J is TRBJ2-7; no clear D. Per germline, CDR1 MNHEY and CDR2 SVGEGT. There are 12 residues in the CDR3. Here the CDR3 reads CAAGRFSYEQYF. CDR3 DNA sequence: TGTGCAGCCGGACGGTTCTCCTACGAGCAGTACTTC.

A remark on this clonotype: Given a much more abundant clone one base away, this may be a read error. The chain couples TRBV20-1 to TRBJ2-1, with TRBD1 matching 7 bases. With V trimmed by 2 bases and J by 10 bases, 5 bases remained unmatched. This CDR3 is 12 amino acids long. The V gene's germline CDR1 is DFQATT and CDR2 SNEGSKA (reference sequence). CDR3 coding DNA: TGCAGTGCTAGAAACGACAGGGCCGAGCAGTTCTTC. Its protein is CSARNDRAEQFF.

This clonotype was picked up many times. The rearrangement joins TRBV24-1 to TRBJ1-2; D ambiguous. Trimming shortened V by 5 bases and J by 5 bases, and 11 bases separated the two germline ends. Germline V gene lookup returns CDR1 KGHDR and CDR2 SFDVKD. The CDR3 is 13 residues long. CDR3 sequence: CATSVRTGYGYTF. The CDR3 DNA is TGTGCCACCAGTGTGAGGACTGGTTATGGCTACACCTTC.

V is TRBV7-2 and J is TRBJ2-4; 8 bases match TRBD2. Per the germline V gene, CDR1 is SGHTA and CDR2 is FQGNSA. The ends lost 1 base at V and 9 bases at J; junction bases unmatched: 8. The CDR3 is made up of 15 amino acids. The chain's CDR3 is CASSLGKRGPSIQYF. CDR3 nucleotide sequence: TGTGCCAGCAGCTTAGGGAAGCGGGGGCCTAGCATTCAGTACTTC.

In its sample, this clonotype was seen many times. V and J are TRBV28 and TRBJ2-1; 11 nucleotides align to TRBD1. This CDR3 spans 15 amino acids. The ends lost 3 bases at V and 8 bases at J; junction bases unmatched: 6. From germline, CDR1 is MDHEN and CDR2 SYDVKM. Here the CDR3 reads CASSFTGQGGHEQFF. CDR3 DNA sequence: TGTGCCAGCAGTTTCACGGGACAGGGGGGCCATGAGCAGTTCTTC.

Concerning this clonotype itself: A read error is the likely source, as a far larger clone sits one nucleotide away. V gene TRBV6-2 or TRBV6-3 combines with J gene TRBJ2-5, with TRBD1 matching over 10 bases. Germline V CDR1 and CDR2: MNHEY, SVGEGT. This CDR3 spans 14 amino acids. The CDR3 spells CATSRDRGQETQYF. DNA for the CDR3: TGTGCCACCAGTCGGGACAGGGGCCAAGAGACCCAGTACTTC.

This clonotype has at least ten counts. J is TRBJ2-7 and V is TRBV6-5; D remains ambiguous. The CDR3 covers 13 residues. Germline V gene lookup returns CDR1 MNHEY and CDR2 SVGAGI. The V end was cut by 4 bases, the J end by 0 bases, with 7 bases between. The CDR3, as DNA: TGTGCCAGCAGTTCCTGGGACTCCTACGAGCAGTACTTC. It is translated as CASSSWDSYEQYF.

This clonotype was detected many times. The chain employs TRBV7-2 and TRBJ2-1; the match to TRBD2 covers 11 bases. CDR3 size: 15 residues. The germline CDR1 and CDR2 sequences are SGHTA and FQGNSA. V shed 5 bases and J 3 bases; nucleotides not matched to a gene: 3. CDR3 loop: CASSATSGGYNEQFF. The CDR3 DNA reads TGTGCCAGCAGCGCCACTAGCGGGGGCTACAATGAGCAGTTCTTC.

At least ten counts were recorded for this clonotype. In DNA, the CDR3 is TGCAGTGCTAGACTAGCGGGAGTCCGGGGTCAAGAGACCCAGTACTTC. Amino acid sequence: CSARLAGVRGQETQYF. The rearrangement uses TRBV20-1 and TRBJ2-5, with 10 bases that match TRBD2. The CDR3 covers 16 residues. From germline, CDR1 is DFQATT and CDR2 SNEGSKA (reference sequence). With 2 bases clipped from V and 2 bases from J, the junction kept 8 bases outside the gene matches.

Ten or more counts support this clonotype. The chain carries TRBV2 and TRBJ1-4, with 7 bases that match TRBD1. Germline V gives CDR1 SNHLY, CDR2 FYNNEI. The CDR3 sequence is 13 residues long. Losses at the gene ends were 7 bases for V and 8 bases for J; bases not matched to a gene: 7. CDR3 DNA: TGTGCCAGCACTTTAGACAGGGTGGAAAAACTGTTTTTT. Protein sequence: CASTLDRVEKLFF. Together with reference TRBV2 and TRBJ1-4, the CDR3 gives the full variable domain: EPEVTQTPSHQVTQMGQEVILRCVPISNHLYFYWYRQILGQKVEFLVSFYNNEISEKSEIFDDQFSVERPDGSNFTLKIRSTKLEDSAMYFCASTLDRVEKLFFGSGTQLSVL.

The V gene is TRBV15, the J gene TRBJ2-2; D unresolved. The CDR3 loop spans 12 amino acids. V shed 3 bases and J shed 7 bases, with 6 bases lying between them. The germline V gene has CDR1 LNHNV and CDR2 YYDKDF (reference sequence). The chain's CDR3 is CATSSLLGELFF. Here the CDR3 DNA reads TGTGCCACCAGCAGCCTACTCGGGGAGCTGTTTTTT.

This clonotype was detected ten times or more. This sequence joins TRBV24-1 and TRBJ2-7; TRBD2 aligns across 8 bases. The V gene's germline CDR1 is KGHDR and CDR2 SFDVKD. This CDR3 is 15 amino acids long. Trimming removed 3 bases from V and 2 bases from J; junction bases left unmatched: 5. The DNA for the CDR3 is TGTGCCACCAGTGATCCCGCCGGGGGGGCCTACGAGCAGTACTTC. Translated, it gives CATSDPAGGAYEQYF.

This clonotype was seen at least ten times. The chain carries TRBV7-6 and TRBJ2-3, with D possibly matching TRBD2 (7 bases). The germline V gene has CDR1 SGHVS and CDR2 FNYEAQ. The ends were cut back, 1 base at V and 3 bases at J, with 17 bases in the middle. The CDR3 is made up of 17 amino acids. For the CDR3, the DNA is TGTGCCAGCAGCTTAGGAGTTGGGCGGGGGCGGACAGATACGCAGTATTTT. It yields the protein CASSLGVGRGRTDTQYF. The whole variable domain, remainder taken from reference TRBV7-6 and TRBJ2-3, is GAGVSQSPRYKVTKRGQDVALRCDPISGHVSLYWYRQALGQGPEFLTYFNYEAQQDKSGLPNDRFSAERPEGSISTLTIQRTEQRDSAMYRCASSLGVGRGRTDTQYFGPGTRLTVL.

Many counts were recorded for this clonotype. V is TRBV10-1 and J is TRBJ2-1, with 7 bases matching TRBD2. The CDR3 spans 17 residues. Germline assignment: CDR1 WNHNN and CDR2 SYGVQD (reference sequence). The junction had 9 bases not matched to a gene; V was cut back by 2 bases and J by 2 bases. This chain's CDR3 is CASSERIGGSAYNEQFF. The CDR3 coding sequence is TGCGCCAGCAGTGAGAGAATTGGCGGGAGCGCCTACAATGAGCAGTTCTTC.